Listed below are T cell receptor beta chains from one sample, sequenced in a study of T-cell memory formation after mild COVID-19. TCRdb recomputed calls from the 5' RACE reads with MiXCR, one row per CDR3 protein. The profile shows about 400,000 distinct CDR3 sequences, roughly 18% of them singletons. The sample taken for sequencing was PBMCs or a T cell subset sorted from them (not recorded which). All receptors derive from a man in his late teens or twenties who had mild COVID-19 (a few samples of this study predate the infection). Cell type and time point are not known. CDR3s include the opening cysteine and the closing phenylalanine or tryptophan. Fields, in order: CDR3 protein, CDR3 DNA, D gene, V gene, J gene, clone size. The D gene is left open where the match is weak. Where a row states a size, it is once, few, many or the class of an expanded clone; other rows omit it.

CASSLWDLNTEAFF	TGCGCCAGCAGCTTGTGGGACCTGAACACTGAAGCTTTCTTT	.	TRBV5-1	TRBJ1-1	.
CASSLDRGSHNEQFF	TGTGCCAGCAGCTTAGACAGGGGGTCCCACAATGAGCAGTTCTTC	TRBD1	TRBV7-8	TRBJ2-1	.
CASSLEWGFAVTQYF	TGTGCCAGCAGCTTAGAATGGGGGTTTGCTGTGACCCAGTACTTC	.	TRBV7-2	TRBJ2-5	.
CASSRTGFTGELFF	TGTGCCAGCAGCCGGACAGGGTTTACCGGGGAGCTGTTTTTT	TRBD1	TRBV11-1	TRBJ2-2	many
CAVGASGNQPQHF	TGTGCCGTGGGGGCGAGTGGCAATCAGCCCCAGCATTTT	.	TRBV6-5	TRBJ1-5	.
CASSQSPGGYTEAFF	TGCGCCAGCAGTCAATCCCCGGGGGGCTACACTGAAGCTTTCTTT	.	TRBV4-3	TRBJ1-1	.
CASSFDGDRGPQHF	TGTGCCAGCAGTTTCGACGGAGATAGAGGACCCCAGCATTTT	.	TRBV7-2	TRBJ1-5	few
CASSSYLPRADTQYF	TGTGCCAGCAGCTCTTATCTGCCCCGGGCAGATACGCAGTATTTT	.	TRBV5-6	TRBJ2-3	few
CASSFTGQGQETQYF	TGTGCCAGCAGTTTCACTGGACAGGGACAAGAGACCCAGTACTTC	TRBD1	TRBV6-5	TRBJ2-5	few
CASSQVRTVVYNEQFF	TGCGCCAGCAGCCAAGTGCGGACCGTCGTCTACAATGAGCAGTTCTTC	.	TRBV4-1	TRBJ2-1	.
CASLSIRSYNEQFF	TGTGCCAGTCTTAGCATTCGCTCCTACAATGAGCAGTTCTTC	.	TRBV12-3/TRBV12-4	TRBJ2-1	.
CASSFRGGQPQHF	TGTGCCAGCAGTTTTAGGGGTGGTCAGCCCCAGCATTTT	.	TRBV28	TRBJ1-5	few
CSVEDRQRGGETQYF	TGCAGCGTTGAAGATCGACAGCGAGGAGGGGAGACCCAGTACTTC	.	TRBV29-1	TRBJ2-5	few
CASSFLALEQFF	TGTGCCAGCAGCTTTTTAGCACTCGAGCAGTTCTTC	.	TRBV7-2	TRBJ2-1	few
CSGRAGQGYEQYF	TGCAGCGGACGCGCGGGACAGGGCTACGAGCAGTACTTC	TRBD1	TRBV29-1	TRBJ2-7	few
CASSPLGRTEAFF	TGTGCCAGCTCACCACTGGGGAGAACTGAAGCTTTCTTT	.	TRBV18	TRBJ1-1	.
CASSQEPGLSYTF	TGCGCCAGCAGCCAAGAACCAGGGCTCAGCTACACCTTC	.	TRBV4-3	TRBJ1-2	.
CATTDRANQPQHF	TGTGCCACCACGGACAGGGCGAATCAGCCCCAGCATTTT	TRBD1	TRBV19	TRBJ1-5	few
CASSSTGTVEDTQYF	TGTGCCAGCAGCTCAACCGGGACAGTTGAAGATACGCAGTATTTT	TRBD1	TRBV7-3	TRBJ2-3	.
CSARDEGINEKLFF	TGCAGTGCTAGAGATGAGGGAATTAATGAAAAACTGTTTTTT	.	TRBV20-1	TRBJ1-4	.
CASSQEGGAGGVRTQYF	TGCGCCAGCAGCCAAGAAGGAGGAGCGGGGGGGGTGAGGACGCAGTATTTT	TRBD2	TRBV4-1	TRBJ2-3	many
CASSARDEQFF	TGTGCCAGCTCAGCACGCGATGAGCAGTTCTTC	.	TRBV18	TRBJ2-1	many